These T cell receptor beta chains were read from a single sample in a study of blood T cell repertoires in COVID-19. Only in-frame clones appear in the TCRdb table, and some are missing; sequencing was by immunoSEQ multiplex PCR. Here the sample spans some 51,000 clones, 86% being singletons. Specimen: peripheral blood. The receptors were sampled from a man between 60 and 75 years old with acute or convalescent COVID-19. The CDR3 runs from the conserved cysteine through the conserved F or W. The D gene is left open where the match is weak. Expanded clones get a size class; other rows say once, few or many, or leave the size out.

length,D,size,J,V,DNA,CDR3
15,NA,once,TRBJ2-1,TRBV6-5,TGTGCCAGCACGGGTGGTGCAATGGGGGCGGAGGAGCAGTTCTTC,CASTGGAMGAEEQFF
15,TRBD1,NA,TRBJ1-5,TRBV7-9,TGTGCCAGCAGCCCCCCGACAGGGGGCGATCAGCCCCAGCATTTT,CASSPPTGGDQPQHF
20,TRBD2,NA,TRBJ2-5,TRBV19,TGTGCCAGTAGTATACACCGGGGAAGCGGGGCCACCAATTTCCAAGAGACCCAGTACTTC,CASSIHRGSGATNFQETQYF
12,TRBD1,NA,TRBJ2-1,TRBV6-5,TGTGCCAGCAGTACGACAGGGAAGGAGCAGTTCTTC,CASSTTGKEQFF
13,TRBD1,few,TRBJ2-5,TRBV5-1,TGCGCCAGCAGCCAGGGGGCAAGGGAGACCCAGTACTTC,CASSQGARETQYF
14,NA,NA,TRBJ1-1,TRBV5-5,TGTGCCAGCAGCTTAAAGTCGGGGAACACTGAAGCTTTCTTT,CASSLKSGNTEAFF
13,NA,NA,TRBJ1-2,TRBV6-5,TGTGCCACCCTGACCGCGGCGGACTATGGCTACACCTTC,CATLTAADYGYTF
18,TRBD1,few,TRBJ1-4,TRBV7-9,TGTGCCAGCAGCCGAACTCCGGGACAGGGGGCTGTTGGTGAAAAACTGTTTTTT,CASSRTPGQGAVGEKLFF
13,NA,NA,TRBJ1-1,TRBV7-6,TGTGCCAGCAGCTTCAATCTGAACACTGAAGCTTTCTTT,CASSFNLNTEAFF
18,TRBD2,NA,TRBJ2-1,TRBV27,TGTGCCAGCAGTAGGCTATACTCTAGCGGACTCTCCTACAATGAGCAGTTCTTC,CASSRLYSSGLSYNEQFF
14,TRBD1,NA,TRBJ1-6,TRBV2,TGTGCCAGCAGGGAATACAGGGGGAATTCACCCCTCCACTTT,CASREYRGNSPLHF
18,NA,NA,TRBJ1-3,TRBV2,TGTGCCAGCAGTGAAAGTTTAGGGGGTGGGAGCTCTGGAAACACCATATATTTT,CASSESLGGGSSGNTIYF
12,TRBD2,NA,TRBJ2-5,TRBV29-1,TGCAGCGTCACTAGCGGGCAAGAGACCCAGTACTTC,CSVTSGQETQYF
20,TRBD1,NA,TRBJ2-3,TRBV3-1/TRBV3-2,TGTGCCAGCAGCCAAGACCTGGGACAGTATATCAATAGGGGCACAGATACGCAGTATTTT,CASSQDLGQYINRGTDTQYF
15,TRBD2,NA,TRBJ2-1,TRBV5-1,TGCGCCAGCAGCTTGGATCTAGCGGGGATAGGTGAGCAGTTCTTC,CASSLDLAGIGEQFF
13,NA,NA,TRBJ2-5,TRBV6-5,TGTGCCAGCAGCATAACAGGGATTGGGACCCAGTACTTC,CASSITGIGTQYF
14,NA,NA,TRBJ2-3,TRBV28,TGTGCCAGCAGTTTACTAGTGAACACAGATACGCAGTATTTT,CASSLLVNTDTQYF
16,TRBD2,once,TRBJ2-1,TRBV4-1,TGCGCCAGCAGCCAGCTAGCGGGGACTTCGGGTAATGAGCAGTTCTTC,CASSQLAGTSGNEQFF
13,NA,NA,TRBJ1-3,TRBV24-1,TGTGCCACCACTGACTCCTCTGGAAACACCATATATTTT,CATTDSSGNTIYF
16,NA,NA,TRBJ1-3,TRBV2,TGTGCCAGCAGCCTTCAGGCGGGGAGCTCTGGAAACACCATATATTTT,CASSLQAGSSGNTIYF
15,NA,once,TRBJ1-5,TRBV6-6,TGTGCCAGCAGTAGACAGACCTATAGCAATCAGCCCCAGCATTTT,CASSRQTYSNQPQHF
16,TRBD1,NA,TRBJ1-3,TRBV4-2,TGTGCCAGCAGCCAAGTCGGGACAGTCTCTGGAAACACCATATATTTT,CASSQVGTVSGNTIYF
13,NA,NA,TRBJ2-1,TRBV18,TGTGCCAGCTCATTCGGAATCGGGAATGAGCAGTTCTTC,CASSFGIGNEQFF
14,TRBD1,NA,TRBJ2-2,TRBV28,TGTGCCAGCACCTTGCCAGGGGGCCCCGGGGAGCTGTTTTTT,CASTLPGGPGELFF
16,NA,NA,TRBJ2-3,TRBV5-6,TGTGCCAGCAGCTTAGGACAGATTGGGCGCACAGATACGCAGTATTTT,CASSLGQIGRTDTQYF
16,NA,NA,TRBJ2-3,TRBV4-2,TGTGCCAGCAGCCAAGACATGGGGGGAGGCACAGATACGCAGTATTTT,CASSQDMGGGTDTQYF
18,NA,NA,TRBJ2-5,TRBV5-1,TGCGCCAGCAGACTTAGGGGACAAAAACCAGGACTAGGTGGGGCCCAGTACTTC,CASRLRGQKPGLGGAQYF
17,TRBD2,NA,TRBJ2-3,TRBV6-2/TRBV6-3,TGTGCCAGCAGTTACCCGGGAGGTTTCTTTGGCACAGATACGCAGTATTTT,CASSYPGGFFGTDTQYF
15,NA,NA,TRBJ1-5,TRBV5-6,TGTGCCAGCAGCCGGGCGGGGGGCGCCCATCAGCCCCAGCATTTT,CASSRAGGAHQPQHF
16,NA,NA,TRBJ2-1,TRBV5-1,TGCGCCAGCAGCTTGTCGGGGTCAGGCCCTGACAATGAGCAGTTCTTC,CASSLSGSGPDNEQFF
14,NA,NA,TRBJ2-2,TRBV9,TGTGCCAGCAGCGTAGCCTGGAACACCGGGGAGCTGTTTTTT,CASSVAWNTGELFF
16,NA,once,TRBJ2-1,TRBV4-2,TGTGCCAGCAGCCAAGGGGCAGGAGGGACCTTCGATGAGCAGTTCTTC,CASSQGAGGTFDEQFF
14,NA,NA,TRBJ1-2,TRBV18,TGTGCCAGCTCACCAGGAGTACAGGACTATGGCTACACCTTC,CASSPGVQDYGYTF
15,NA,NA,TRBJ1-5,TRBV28,TGTGCCAGCAGTTTAACAGGGTGGAGCAATCAGCCCCAGCATTTT,CASSLTGWSNQPQHF
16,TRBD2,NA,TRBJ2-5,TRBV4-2,TGTGCCAGCAGCCAAGCTGGGAGCGGGGGGGTGGAGACCCAGTACTTC,CASSQAGSGGVETQYF
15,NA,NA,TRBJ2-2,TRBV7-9,TGTGCCAGCAGCTCTTACCTGAGGGTTATCGGGGAGCTGTTTTTT,CASSSYLRVIGELFF
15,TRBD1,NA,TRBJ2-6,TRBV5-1,TGCGCCAGCAGCGGGACAGCCTCTGGGGCCAACGTCCTGACTTTC,CASSGTASGANVLTF
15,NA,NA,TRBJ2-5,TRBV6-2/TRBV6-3,TGTGCCAGCAGTTACCCTTCCCAGGGCCCAGAGACCCAGTACTTC,CASSYPSQGPETQYF
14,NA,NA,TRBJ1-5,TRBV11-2,TGTGCCAGCAGCTCGTCTCCTAGCAATCAGCCCCAGCATTTT,CASSSSPSNQPQHF
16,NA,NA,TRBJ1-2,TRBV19,TGTGCCAGTAGTAACGAGCCGTTGGGCAGTAACTATGGCTACACCTTC,CASSNEPLGSNYGYTF
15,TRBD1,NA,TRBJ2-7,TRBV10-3,TGTGCCATCAGTGATTTCGCAGGGGGCGCGGGGGAGCAGTACTTC,CAISDFAGGAGEQYF
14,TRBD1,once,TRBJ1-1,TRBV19,TGTGCCAGTAGGGAACAGGGGGCTAACACTGAAGCTTTCTTT,CASREQGANTEAFF
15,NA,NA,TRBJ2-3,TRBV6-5,TGTGCCAGCAGTTACTCGCCGCGGGGTGGAGATACGCAGTATTTT,CASSYSPRGGDTQYF
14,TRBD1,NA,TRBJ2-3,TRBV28,TGTGCCAGCAGTTTTGAGGACAGGGGGGGTACGCAGTATTTT,CASSFEDRGGTQYF
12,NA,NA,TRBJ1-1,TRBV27,TGTGCCAGCGGACAGTCGATCACTGAAGCTTTCTTT,CASGQSITEAFF
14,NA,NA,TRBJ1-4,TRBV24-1,TGTGCCACCAGTGATCGGGATGGCGGTGAAAAACTGTTTTTT,CATSDRDGGEKLFF
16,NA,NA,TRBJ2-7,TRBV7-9,TGTGCCAGCAGCTTAGGGGGCAGCCTACAGCCCTACGAGCAGTACTTC,CASSLGGSLQPYEQYF